This TCR beta chain was captured by sequencing in a study of graft-versus-host responses after intestinal transplantation. About this clone: The target antigen is unknown.

Produced via immunoSEQ multiplex PCR; TCRdb's table is partial and in-frame only. Of about 88,000 clones listed, 90% are singletons. The germline gives CDR1 SGHNT, CDR2 YYREEE (reference sequence). The CDR3 length is 14 residues. The V end was cut by 3 bases, the J end by 5 bases, with 14 bases between. This clonotype was sampled from a human donor who received an intestinal transplant. The material sequenced was unstimulated CD4+ T cells sorted from spleen or lymph node cells, taken before intestinal transplant. This chain uses TRBV5-4 with TRBJ1-2; D is perhaps TRBD1 (5 bases). The chain's CDR3 is CASSSGPKPYGYTF. The CDR3 coding sequence is TGTGCCAGCAGCTCAGGGCCCAAGCCTTATGGCTACACCTTC.